This T cell receptor beta chain was sequenced during a study of chemoradiotherapy in HPV16-positive cancers. Assay: immunoSEQ multiplex PCR; the TCRdb copy retains only in-frame clones and omits some. Of about 5,000 clones detected, 85% to 95% appear once; the ten largest clones hold roughly 4.5%. This clone has just one count. The germline gives CDR1 MGHDK, CDR2 SYGVNS. CDR3 size: 17 residues. Losses at the gene ends were 2 bases for V and 3 bases for J; bases not matched to a gene: 8. The TCR originated in a human donor with HPV-associated anogenital cancer. The specimen was taken from a patient who underwent chemoradiotherapy. This chain joins TRBV25-1 and TRBJ2-5, with 11 bases identical to TRBD2. The CDR3 sequence: CASSEGFSGGAEETQYF. The DNA of the CDR3 is TGTGCCAGCAGTGAAGGATTTAGCGGGGGGGCAGAAGAGACCCAGTACTTC.